Following are 16 T cell receptor beta chains from one sample sequenced in a study of blood T cell repertoires in COVID-19. Produced via immunoSEQ multiplex PCR; TCRdb's table is partial and in-frame only. The sample consists of about 250,000 clones, 88% of them appearing once. The material sequenced was PBMCs or T cells enriched from blood (not recorded which). The receptors shown here come from a woman between 45 and 60 years old who had recovered from COVID-19.

This chain joins TRBV4-3 and TRBJ2-5, with 15 bases fitting TRBD2. Germline assignment: CDR1 LGHNA and CDR2 YSLEER. The length of the CDR3 is 18 residues. V trimming: 0 bases; J trimming: 1 base; junction bases outside the gene matches: 3. This CDR3 is CASSQDGTSGGRQETQYF. The CDR3 DNA follows: TGCGCCAGCAGCCAAGATGGGACTAGCGGGGGGCGCCAAGAGACCCAGTACTTC.

V usage is TRBV28 and J usage is TRBJ1-5; no reliable D call. CDR3 size: 18 residues. V lost 6 bases to trimming and J lost 2 bases, with 23 bases between them. CDR1 MDHEN and CDR2 SYDVKM come from the germline V gene. In nucleotides, the CDR3 is TGTGCCAGCAGCCAAGACAAGTCCGGGGTGTTCGGCAATCAGCCCCAGCATTTT. The encoded protein is CASSQDKSGVFGNQPQHF. Drawing the rest from reference TRBV28 and TRBJ1-5, the complete variable domain is DVKVTQSSRYLVKRTGEKVFLECVQDMDHENMFWYRQDPGLGLRLIYFSYDVKMKEKGDIPEGYSVSREKKERFSLILESASTNQTSMYLCASSQDKSGVFGNQPQHFGDGTRLSIL.

The chain couples TRBV4-3 to TRBJ2-2; 7 bases map to TRBD1. Looked up from germline, CDR1 is LGHNA and CDR2 is YSLEER. With V trimmed by 5 bases and J by 2 bases, 5 bases remained unmatched. This CDR3 region has 15 residues. The CDR3 DNA sequence: TGCGCCAGCAGCTCCGGGACAGTCAACACCGGGGAGCTGTTTTTT. The encoded protein is CASSSGTVNTGELFF.

V is TRBV4-2 and J is TRBJ2-1; D is uncertain. The CDR3 has 15 amino acids. Trimming removed 1 base from V and 0 bases from J, with 7 bases in between. Per germline, CDR1 LGHNA and CDR2 YNFKEQ. The chain's CDR3 is CASSQGVSSYNEQFF. DNA for the CDR3: TGTGCCAGCAGCCAAGGAGTGAGCTCCTACAATGAGCAGTTCTTC.

The CDR3 bases are TGTGCCAGCAGCTTCGGCTCCCGCGCGGGAGGGCCTGGAGATGAGCAGTTCTTC. Translation: CASSFGSRAGGPGDEQFF. This sequence joins TRBV7-2 and TRBJ2-1; 9 bases fit TRBD2. Per germline, CDR1 SGHTA and CDR2 FQGNSA. Trimming took 3 bases from V and 8 from J; bases not matched to a gene: 17. This CDR3 spans 18 amino acids.

The chain couples TRBV20-1 to TRBJ2-7; D may be TRBD2 (6 bases). V shed 3 bases and J shed 2 bases, with 17 bases lying between them. The CDR3 length is 15 residues. From germline, CDR1 is DFQATT and CDR2 SNEGSKA (reference sequence). The CDR3 coding sequence is TGCAGTGCTAGTGGCGTAGCGGAGCCCGCCTACGAGCAGTACTTC. Protein product: CSASGVAEPAYEQYF.

The chain carries TRBV7-9 and TRBJ2-5; 7 nucleotides agree with TRBD1. This CDR3 has 15 amino acids. Trimming removed 4 bases from V and 5 bases from J; junction bases left unmatched: 10. Germline CDR1 is SEHNR and CDR2 is FQNEAQ (reference sequence). The CDR3 here is CASSSRQGPTETQYF. The CDR3 coding sequence is TGTGCCAGCAGCTCGCGACAGGGCCCGACCGAGACCCAGTACTTC.

The gene calls are TRBV30 and TRBJ2-5; 8 bases line up with TRBD2. V lost 0 bases and J lost 3; bases outside the gene matches: 6. This CDR3 is built from 15 residues. Germline loops: CDR1 GTSNPN, CDR2 SVGIG (reference sequence). The CDR3 here is CAWSVRGREEETQYF. CDR3 coding DNA: TGTGCCTGGAGTGTACGGGGGCGGGAGGAAGAGACCCAGTACTTC.

This clone appeared a few times. This chain uses TRBV18 with TRBJ1-4; 7 positions match TRBD1. Germline values: CDR1 KGHSH, CDR2 LQKENI. The trim removed 3 bases at V and 10 bases at J, leaving 8 bases unmatched. There are 14 residues in the CDR3. The CDR3 nucleotides are TGTGCCAGCTCACCGGACAGGCCCCGAGGAAAACTGTTTTTT. This translates into CASSPDRPRGKLFF.

The genes are TRBV19 and TRBJ2-1; a possible D gene is TRBD1 (6 bases). Germline V gives CDR1 LNHDA, CDR2 SQIVND (reference sequence). This CDR3 contains 16 residues. The V end lost 6 bases, the J end lost 0 bases, and 15 bases lay between the germline ends. CDR3 region: CASRGAGANSYNEQFF. The CDR3, as DNA: TGTGCCAGTAGAGGGGCAGGGGCGAACTCCTACAATGAGCAGTTCTTC.

This chain joins TRBV15 and TRBJ1-1, with D perhaps matching TRBD1 (5 bases). V lost 0 bases, J lost 4 bases, and 15 bases lay in between. The CDR3 is 16 residues long. The germline gives CDR1 LNHNV, CDR2 YYDKDF (reference sequence). The CDR3 DNA follows: TGTGCCACCAGCAGAGATAGCGGGGCGCGGGGCACTGAAGCTTTCTTT. As protein: CATSRDSGARGTEAFF. Full variable domain (remainder filled in from reference TRBV15 and TRBJ1-1): DAMVIQNPRYQVTQFGKPVTLSCSQTLNHNVMYWYQQKSSQAPKLLFHYYDKDFNNEADTPDNFQSRRPNTSFCFLDIRSPGLGDTAMYLCATSRDSGARGTEAFFGQGTRLTVV.

This rearrangement joins TRBV7-3 to TRBJ2-5; 8 bases align to TRBD2. The ends lost 4 bases at V and 6 bases at J; junction bases unmatched: 10. Looked up from germline, CDR1 is SGHTA and CDR2 is FQGTGA. This CDR3 region has 15 residues. For the CDR3, the DNA is TGTGCCAGCAGCTCATCTAGAGCGGGAGTTCAGACCCAGTACTTC. The encoded protein is CASSSSRAGVQTQYF. The variable domain in full, with the rest retrieved from reference TRBV7-3 and TRBJ2-5, is GAGVSQTPSNKVTEKGKYVELRCDPISGHTALYWYRQSLGQGPEFLIYFQGTGAADDSGLPNDRFFAVRPEGSVSTLKIQRTERGDSAVYLCASSSSRAGVQTQYFGPGTRLLVL.

This rearrangement joins TRBV1 to TRBJ2-7; TRBD2, the table's D call, lacks a check against the DNA. TRBV1 is a documented pseudogene. This CDR3 is 14 amino acids long. The CDR3: CTSSPRTSSYEQYF. The CDR3 region has the DNA TGCACCAGCAGCCCCAGGACTAGCTCCTACGAGCAGTACTTC.

This chain links TRBV19 with TRBJ2-3, with 8 bases identical to TRBD2. The CDR3 is made up of 15 amino acids. CDR1 and CDR2 (germline): LNHDA, SQIVND (reference sequence). J gave up 3 bases and V 1 base, and 3 bases lay outside the gene matches. DNA for the CDR3: TGTGCCAGTAGTATAGTGGGACTAGGGACAGATACGCAGTATTTT. Protein product: CASSIVGLGTDTQYF.

This chain joins TRBV28 and TRBJ1-4; a possible D gene is TRBD1 (5 bases). The CDR3 length is 15 residues. V was trimmed by 7 bases and J by 7 bases, leaving 19 bases between them. In germline, CDR1 is MDHEN, CDR2 SYDVKM. The CDR3 spells CASTPSGTLFEKLFF. For the CDR3, the DNA is TGTGCCAGCACCCCTTCCGGGACTTTATTTGAAAAACTGTTTTTT.

The chain recombines TRBV9 with TRBJ1-1; 10 bases are shared with TRBD1. Germline V gives CDR1 SGDLS, CDR2 YYNGEE. The CDR3 has 14 residues. J gave up 3 bases and V 3 bases, and 2 bases lay outside the gene matches. The CDR3 DNA sequence: TGTGCCAGCAGCGGGACAGGGGGGGACACTGAAGCTTTCTTT. Translation: CASSGTGGDTEAFF.